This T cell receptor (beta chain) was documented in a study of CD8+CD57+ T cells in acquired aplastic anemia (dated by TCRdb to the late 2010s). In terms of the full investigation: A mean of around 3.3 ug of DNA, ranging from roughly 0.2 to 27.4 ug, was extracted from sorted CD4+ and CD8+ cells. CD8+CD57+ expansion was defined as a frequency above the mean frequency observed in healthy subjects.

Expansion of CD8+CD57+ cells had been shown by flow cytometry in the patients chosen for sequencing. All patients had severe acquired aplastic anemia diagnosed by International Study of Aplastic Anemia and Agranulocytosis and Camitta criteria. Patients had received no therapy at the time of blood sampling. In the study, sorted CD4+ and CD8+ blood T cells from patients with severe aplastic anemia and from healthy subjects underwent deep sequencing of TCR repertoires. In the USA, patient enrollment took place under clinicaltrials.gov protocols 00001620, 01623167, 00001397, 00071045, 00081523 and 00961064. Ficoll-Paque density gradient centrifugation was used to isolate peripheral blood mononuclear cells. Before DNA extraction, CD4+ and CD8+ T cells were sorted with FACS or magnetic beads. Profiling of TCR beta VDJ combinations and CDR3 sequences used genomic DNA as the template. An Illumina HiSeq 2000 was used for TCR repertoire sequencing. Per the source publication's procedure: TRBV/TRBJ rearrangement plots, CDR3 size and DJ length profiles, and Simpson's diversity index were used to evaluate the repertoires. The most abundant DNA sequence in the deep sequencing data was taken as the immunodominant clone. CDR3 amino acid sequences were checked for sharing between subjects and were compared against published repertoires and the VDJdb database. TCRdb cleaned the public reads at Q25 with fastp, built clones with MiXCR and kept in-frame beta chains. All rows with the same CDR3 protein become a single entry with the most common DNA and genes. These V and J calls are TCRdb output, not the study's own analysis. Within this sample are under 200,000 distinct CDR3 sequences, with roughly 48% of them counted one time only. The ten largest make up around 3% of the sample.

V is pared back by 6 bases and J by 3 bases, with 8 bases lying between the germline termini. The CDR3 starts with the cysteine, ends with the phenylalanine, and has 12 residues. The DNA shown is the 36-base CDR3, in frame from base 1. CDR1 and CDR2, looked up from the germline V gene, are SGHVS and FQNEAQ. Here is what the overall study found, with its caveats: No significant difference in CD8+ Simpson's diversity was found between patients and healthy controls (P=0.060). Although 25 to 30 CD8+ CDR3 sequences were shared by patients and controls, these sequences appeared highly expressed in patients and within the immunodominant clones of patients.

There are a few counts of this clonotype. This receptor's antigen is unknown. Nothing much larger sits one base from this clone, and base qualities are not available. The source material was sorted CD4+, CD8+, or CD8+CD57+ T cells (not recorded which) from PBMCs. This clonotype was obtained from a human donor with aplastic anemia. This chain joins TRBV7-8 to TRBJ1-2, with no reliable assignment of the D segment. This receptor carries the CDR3 CASSVGDYGYTF. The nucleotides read TGTGCCAGCAGTGTGGGAGACTATGGCTACACCTTC.